The 16 T cell receptor beta chains below all came from one sample that was sequenced in a study of OX40 agonist ivuxolimab in advanced cancers. To prepare the library, the immunoSEQ multiplex PCR assay was applied. The source is immuneACCESS, and TCRdb retained only in-frame sequences with V and J called. Part of the clones is not carried over; for the studies checked, unresolved V genes explain less than half of this, and the remainder is unexplained. The sample table holds more than 100,000 clones, of which 90% to 95% were seen once. 0.15% to 0.17% of the sample is in the top ten clones. Material: CD4+ or CD8+ T cells sorted from blood, obtained in a trial of the OX40 agonist ivuxolimab. These receptors were taken from an adult with an advanced solid tumor such as melanoma, head and neck, liver or kidney cancer.

The chain carries TRBV2 and TRBJ1-1; D ambiguous. The germline V gene encodes CDR1 SNHLY and CDR2 FYNNEI. Trimming removed 0 bases at V and 4 bases at J, with 24 bases between. The CDR3 covers 19 residues. CDR3 amino acids: CASSEAPGRLKVGGTEAFF. The CDR3 DNA is TGTGCCAGCAGTGAAGCGCCTGGGAGGCTAAAAGTAGGTGGCACTGAAGCTTTCTTT.

The chain carries TRBV5-6 and TRBJ2-7, with 8 nucleotides matching TRBD1. In germline, CDR1 is SGHDT, CDR2 YYEEEE. Unmatched junction bases numbered 8, after V lost 0 bases and J lost 12 bases. This CDR3 region has 13 residues. This CDR3 reads CASSLVGRTGLYF. CDR3 sequence (DNA): TGTGCCAGCAGCTTGGTTGGTCGGACAGGGCTGTACTTC. The entire variable domain, with the rest obtained from reference TRBV5-6 and TRBJ2-7, is as follows: DAGVTQSPTHLIKTRGQQVTLRCSPKSGHDTVSWYQQALGQGPQFIFQYYEEEERQRGNFPDRFSGHQFPNYSSELNVNALLLGDSALYLCASSLVGRTGLYFGPGTRLTVT.

V gene TRBV6-6 combines with J gene TRBJ1-5; possibly TRBD1 for D (6 bases). The germline V and J ends were trimmed by 5 bases and 5 bases, with 13 bases remaining between them. This CDR3 contains 14 residues. The germline V gene encodes CDR1 MNHNY and CDR2 SVGAGI (reference sequence). The CDR3 DNA follows: TGTGCCAGCAGTAGGGGGGAGGGGGATCAGCCCCAGCATTTT. Its translation: CASSRGEGDQPQHF.

CDR3 residues: CASRPDGYNSPLHF. In DNA form, the CDR3 reads TGTGCCAGCAGACCGGACGGGTATAATTCACCCCTCCACTTT. This sequence joins TRBV6-1 and TRBJ1-6, with unresolved D. Germline CDR1 reads MNHNS; CDR2 reads SASEGT. The CDR3 contains 14 residues. V lost 6 bases, J lost 4 bases, and 10 bases lay in between.

V gene TRBV6-5 combines with J gene TRBJ2-7; D is undetermined. The CDR3 covers 14 residues. V shed 0 bases and J shed 0 bases, with 6 bases lying between them. CDR1 and CDR2 from the germline V gene are MNHEY and SVGAGI. The DNA of the CDR3 is TGTGCCAGCAGTTACTCGGACGACTCCTACGAGCAGTACTTC. It codes for CASSYSDDSYEQYF.

J is TRBJ1-5 and V is TRBV7-8, with D hard to call. V was cut by 2 bases and J by 8 bases, with 13 bases left in between. This CDR3 is built from 14 residues. Germline loops: CDR1 SGHVS, CDR2 FQNEAQ. CDR3 amino acids: CASSLIFGREPQHF. The CDR3 DNA is TGTGCCAGCAGCTTAATCTTTGGGAGGGAGCCCCAGCATTTT.

The J gene is TRBJ2-1, the V gene TRBV7-9; a possible D gene is TRBD1 (5 bases). CDR1 and CDR2 from the germline V gene are SEHNR and FQNEAQ (reference sequence). With 2 bases removed from V and 5 bases from J, the gap between germline ends came to 7 bases. The CDR3 has 13 residues. The CDR3 here is CASSLRQNNEQFF. The CDR3, as DNA: TGTGCCAGCAGCTTAAGACAGAACAATGAGCAGTTCTTC.

This clone was found once. The rearrangement joins TRBV6-1 to TRBJ1-2; a weak D match, TRBD1 (6 bases). V was shortened by 5 bases and J by 3 bases, with 10 bases between the two germline ends. Germline V lookup: CDR1 MNHNS, CDR2 SASEGT. The CDR3 spans 13 residues. CDR3 DNA sequence: TGTGCCAGCAGTAAACGGACAGACTATGGCTACACCTTC. This gives the protein CASSKRTDYGYTF.

The chain recombines TRBV2 with TRBJ2-2, with 7 bases matching TRBD1. The CDR3 runs to 14 residues. CDR1 is SNHLY and CDR2 is FYNNEI in the germline V gene. Losses at the gene ends were 6 bases for V and 8 bases for J; bases not matched to a gene: 9. CDR3 region: CASRSRQGRGELFF. In DNA form, the CDR3 reads TGTGCCAGCAGGAGCCGACAGGGAAGGGGGGAGCTGTTTTTT.

This chain connects TRBV7-3 to TRBJ2-1; TRBD2 matches 12 bases. The V gene end was trimmed by 4 bases and the J gene end by 9 bases; junction bases not matched to a gene: 7. Germline CDR1 reads SGHTA; CDR2 reads FQGTGA. The CDR3 covers 15 residues. CDR3 amino acids: CASSWSTSGRGEQFF. CDR3 sequence (DNA): TGTGCCAGCAGCTGGTCGACTAGCGGGAGAGGTGAGCAGTTCTTC.

The V call is TRBV27, the J call TRBJ1-2; possible D gene TRBD1, 5 bases. Germline assignment: CDR1 MNHEY and CDR2 SMNVEV (reference sequence). Trimming shortened V by 6 bases and J by 4 bases, and 12 bases separated the two germline ends. This CDR3 comprises 13 residues. In nucleotides, the CDR3 is TGTGCCAGCAGATCCTCGGGGACCTATGGCTACACCTTC. The encoded protein is CASRSSGTYGYTF.

This chain joins TRBV28 and TRBJ1-3; D uncertain. Germline values: CDR1 MDHEN, CDR2 SYDVKM. Trimming removed 8 bases at V and 1 base at J, with 0 bases between. The CDR3 length is 10 residues. The CDR3 region is CASSGNTIYF. DNA of the CDR3: TGTGCCAGCTCTGGAAACACCATATATTTT.

This chain uses TRBV7-6 with TRBJ2-7; D could derive from TRBD1 or TRBD2 (6 bases each). The V end lost 5 bases, the J end lost 0 bases, and 14 bases lay between the germline ends. This CDR3 is 15 amino acids long. Germline values: CDR1 SGHVS, CDR2 FNYEAQ. The CDR3 loop reads CASSPVGGSSYEQYF. The CDR3 nucleotides read TGTGCCAGCAGCCCCGTAGGGGGGAGCTCCTACGAGCAGTACTTC.

The chain joins TRBV19 to TRBJ2-2; 9 bases fit TRBD1. The CDR3 length is 14 residues. Germline loops: CDR1 LNHDA, CDR2 SQIVND (reference sequence). The junction had 4 bases not matched to a gene; V was cut back by 4 bases and J by 7 bases. DNA of the CDR3: TGTGCCAGTAGTACCACAGGGGGCGGCGGGGAGCTGTTTTTT. Its translation is CASSTTGGGGELFF. Full variable domain (missing parts from reference TRBV19 and TRBJ2-2): DGGITQSPKYLFRKEGQNVTLSCEQNLNHDAMYWYRQDPGQGLRLIYYSQIVNDFQKGDIAEGYSVSREKKESFPLTVTSAQKNPTAFYLCASSTTGGGGELFFGEGSRLTVL.

The chain has TRBV10-3 and TRBJ2-5; the D is unclear. V was clipped by 6 bases and J by 4 bases, with 18 bases between them. CDR1 ENHRY and CDR2 SYGVKD come from the germline V gene. The CDR3 spans 15 residues. The DNA of the CDR3 is TGTGCCATCAGCGACCCGACACTCCCGAGAGAGACCCAGTACTTC. It encodes CAISDPTLPRETQYF.

The chain employs TRBV19 and TRBJ1-5; D is unclear. V gave up 0 bases and J gave up 6 bases, with 9 bases separating them. Germline values: CDR1 LNHDA, CDR2 SQIVND (reference sequence). The CDR3 spans 14 residues. CDR3 in amino acids: CASSIDLGRQPQHF. The CDR3 DNA sequence: TGTGCCAGTAGTATAGATCTAGGTCGTCAGCCCCAGCATTTT.